Given below is one T cell receptor beta chain in context. This clonotype is termed medium-sized (0.01 to 0.1%). The specificity of this receptor is unknown. No qualities accompany the bases; no much larger clone lies one base away. This entry comes from a study of CD8 T cells in ankylosing spondylitis (dated by TCRdb to the late 2010s). A note on the overall study: To find TCR variants linked to disease, the study profiled T cell receptor beta repertoires in ankylosing spondylitis patients and healthy donors. The whole study cohort included 85 to 120 healthy donors and some 27 ankylosing spondylitis patients. Peripheral blood was sampled, and synovial fluid was additionally collected from ankylosing spondylitis patients. Beyond this particular receptor, the publication reports: A TCR beta motif of several highly homologous amino acid variants appeared characteristic of blood from ankylosing spondylitis patients. The disease-linked clones had a CD8+ phenotype and were found at relatively low frequencies in peripheral blood. Some TCR beta motif variants had previously been reported in synovial fluid and blood of reactive arthritis patients, which suggested common disease-initiation mechanisms. Significant enrichment of the disease-linked clones was reported in matched synovial fluid samples from ankylosing spondylitis patients.

Instrument on record: Illumina HiSeq 2500. TCR beta libraries were prepared by quantitative 5'-RACE with molecular barcodes. In the authors' own workflow: Disease-linked TCR variants were identified with a new computational method built on a probabilistic model of VDJ rearrangement. TCRdb reanalyzed the raw reads on its own, using fastp at Q25 for trimming and MiXCR for clone calling, and kept in-frame beta chains. Records with the same CDR3 protein are collapsed into one entry carrying the most frequent genes and DNA. The V and J calls and clone size come from TCRdb's table, not from the authors' own analysis. In all, the sample holds approximately 140,000 distinct CDR3 sequences, and about 15% of those were seen once. The leading ten clones occupy approximately 33% of the sample. CDR1 and CDR2 are read off the germline V gene (reference sequence) as DFQATT and SNEGSKA. Compared with germline, V lacks 3 bases and J lacks 9 bases; bases without a gene match: 4. Inclusive of the bounding cysteine and phenylalanine, the CDR3 is 13 residues long. Only the CDR3 DNA is retained, 39 bases long and in frame from the first base.

The sequence links TRBV20-1 to TRBJ2-1; 11 bases in the middle match TRBD2. The specimen was blood, either unsorted or a sorted T cell fraction (not recorded which). This TCR was sampled from a male donor with ankylosing spondylitis. The CDR3 reads CSASTTSGIEQFF. The DNA sequence is TGCAGTGCTAGCACGACTAGCGGGATTGAGCAGTTCTTC.